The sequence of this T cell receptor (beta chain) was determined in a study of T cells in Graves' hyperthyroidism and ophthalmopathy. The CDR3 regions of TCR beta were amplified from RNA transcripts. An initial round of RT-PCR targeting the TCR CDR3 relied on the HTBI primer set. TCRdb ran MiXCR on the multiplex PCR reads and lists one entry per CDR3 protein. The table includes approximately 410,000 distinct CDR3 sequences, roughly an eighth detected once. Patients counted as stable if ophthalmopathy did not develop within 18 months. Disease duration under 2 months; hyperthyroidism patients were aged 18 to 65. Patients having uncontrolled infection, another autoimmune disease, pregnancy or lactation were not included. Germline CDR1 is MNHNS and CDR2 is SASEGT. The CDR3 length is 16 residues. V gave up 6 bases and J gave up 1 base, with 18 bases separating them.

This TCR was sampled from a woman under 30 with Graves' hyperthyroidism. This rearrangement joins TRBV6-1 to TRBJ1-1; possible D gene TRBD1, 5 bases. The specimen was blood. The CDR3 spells CASRPGRLRENTEAFF. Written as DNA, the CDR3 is TGTGCCAGCAGACCGGGTAGGCTCAGGGAGAACACTGAAGCTTTCTTT.